This T cell receptor (beta chain) was profiled in a study of OX40 agonist ivuxolimab in advanced cancers. Study background: The study enrolled dose-escalation patients with hepatocellular carcinoma, melanoma, renal cell or head and neck cancer. The eligibility criteria allowed prior anti-PD-1, anti-PD-L1 or anti-CTLA-4 therapy, and about 40% had some. Findings and caveats of the study: Expanded peripheral T cell antigen specificity was not determined.

The data were produced by immunoSEQ multiplex PCR, yet TCRdb's version contains in-frame clones alone and is incomplete. The sample has about 33,000 clones, around four fifths seen once; the top ten hold roughly an eighth. A word on this clone: Its cognate antigen is unknown. The junction shows a germline mismatch at one end, possibly a read error. In the same sample, other DNA sequences code for this CDR3.

The CDR3 covers 15 residues. In germline, CDR1 is SGHVS, CDR2 FNYEAQ. The TCR sequence derives from an adult with an advanced solid tumor such as melanoma, head and neck, liver or kidney cancer. The chain links TRBV7-6 to TRBJ1-1, with TRBD1 as a possible D gene (6 bases). The source material was CD4+ or CD8+ T cells sorted from blood, sampled in a trial of the OX40 agonist ivuxolimab. The CDR3 bases are TGTGCTAGCAGCTGGGCAGGGGTGGAGAACACTGAAGCTTTCTTT. Amino acid sequence: CASSWAGVENTEAFF.